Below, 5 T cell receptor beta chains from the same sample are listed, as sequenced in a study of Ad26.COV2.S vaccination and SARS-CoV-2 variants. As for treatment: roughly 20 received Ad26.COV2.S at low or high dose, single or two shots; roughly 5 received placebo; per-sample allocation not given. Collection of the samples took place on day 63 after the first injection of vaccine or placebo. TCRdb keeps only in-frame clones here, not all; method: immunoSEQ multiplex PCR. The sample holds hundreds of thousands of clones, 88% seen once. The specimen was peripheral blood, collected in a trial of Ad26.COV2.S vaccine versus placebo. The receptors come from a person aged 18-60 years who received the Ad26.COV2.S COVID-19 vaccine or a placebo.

CDR3 DNA: TGTGCCAGCACCCTGGACAGGCCCTACTCCAATCAGCCCCAGCATTTT. Translation gives CASTLDRPYSNQPQHF. The chain couples TRBV28 to TRBJ1-5; 7 bases align to TRBD1. This CDR3 spans 16 amino acids. The germline V gene encodes CDR1 MDHEN and CDR2 SYDVKM. V lost 7 bases and J lost 3; bases outside the gene matches: 12.

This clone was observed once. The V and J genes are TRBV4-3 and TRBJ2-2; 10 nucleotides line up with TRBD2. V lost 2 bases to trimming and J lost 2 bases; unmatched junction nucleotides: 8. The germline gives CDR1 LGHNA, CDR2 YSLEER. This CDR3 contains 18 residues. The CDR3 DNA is TGCGCCAGCAGCCAAACCGGGACTAGCGCGACTAACACCGGGGAGCTGTTTTTT. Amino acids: CASSQTGTSATNTGELFF.

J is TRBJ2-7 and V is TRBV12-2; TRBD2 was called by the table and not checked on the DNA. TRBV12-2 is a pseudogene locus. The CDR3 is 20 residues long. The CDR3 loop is CASRLDGTSGRIPLTYEQYF. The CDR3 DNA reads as TGTGCAAGTCGCTTAGATGGGACTAGCGGGAGGATCCCCCTTACCTACGAGCAGTACTTC.

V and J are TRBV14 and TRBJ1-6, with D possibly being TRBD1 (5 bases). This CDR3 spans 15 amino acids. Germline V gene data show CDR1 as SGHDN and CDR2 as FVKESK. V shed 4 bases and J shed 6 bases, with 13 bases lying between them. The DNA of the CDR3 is TGTGCCAGCAGCCCCCAGGCCAGGGTTAATTCACCCCTCCACTTT. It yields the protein CASSPQARVNSPLHF.

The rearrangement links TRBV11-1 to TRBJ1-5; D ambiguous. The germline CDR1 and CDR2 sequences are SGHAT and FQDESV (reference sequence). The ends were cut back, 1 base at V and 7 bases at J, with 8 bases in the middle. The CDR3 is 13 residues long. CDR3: CASSLEGEQPQHF. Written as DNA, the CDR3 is TGTGCCAGCAGCTTAGAGGGAGAACAGCCCCAGCATTTT.